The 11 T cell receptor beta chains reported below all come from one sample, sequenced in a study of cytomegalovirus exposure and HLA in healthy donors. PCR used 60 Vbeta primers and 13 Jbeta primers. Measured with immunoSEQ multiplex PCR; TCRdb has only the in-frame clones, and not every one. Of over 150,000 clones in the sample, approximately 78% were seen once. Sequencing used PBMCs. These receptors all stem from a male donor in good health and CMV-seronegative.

DNA for the CDR3: TGTGCCAGCAGCCGAGAGAACACTGAAGCTTTCTTT. Its translation: CASSRENTEAFF. The chain carries TRBV11-3 and TRBJ1-1; D remains ambiguous. Germline values: CDR1 SGHNT, CDR2 YENEEA. This CDR3 has 12 amino acids. V was trimmed by 5 bases and J by 1 base, leaving 5 bases between them.

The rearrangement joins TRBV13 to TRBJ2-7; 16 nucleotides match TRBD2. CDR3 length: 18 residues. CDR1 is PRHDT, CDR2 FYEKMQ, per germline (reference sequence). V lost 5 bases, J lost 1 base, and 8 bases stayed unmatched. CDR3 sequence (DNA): TGTGCCAGCAGCCCTGGGACTAGCGGGAGGGCCGGGTCCTACGAGCAGTACTTC. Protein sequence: CASSPGTSGRAGSYEQYF.

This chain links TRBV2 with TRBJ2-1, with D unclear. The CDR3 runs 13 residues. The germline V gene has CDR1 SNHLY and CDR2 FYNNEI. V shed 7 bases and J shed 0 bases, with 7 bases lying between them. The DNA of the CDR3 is TGTGCCAGCACTTACGGCTCCTACAATGAGCAGTTCTTC. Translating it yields CASTYGSYNEQFF. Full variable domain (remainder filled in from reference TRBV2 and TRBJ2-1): EPEVTQTPSHQVTQMGQEVILRCVPISNHLYFYWYRQILGQKVEFLVSFYNNEISEKSEIFDDQFSVERPDGSNFTLKIRSTKLEDSAMYFCASTYGSYNEQFFGPGTRLTVL.

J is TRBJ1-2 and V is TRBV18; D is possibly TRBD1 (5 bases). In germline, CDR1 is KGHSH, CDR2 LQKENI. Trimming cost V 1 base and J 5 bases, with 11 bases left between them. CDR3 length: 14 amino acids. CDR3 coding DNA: TGTGCCAGCTCACCACTCGACAGCTCTTATGGCTACACCTTC. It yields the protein CASSPLDSSYGYTF.

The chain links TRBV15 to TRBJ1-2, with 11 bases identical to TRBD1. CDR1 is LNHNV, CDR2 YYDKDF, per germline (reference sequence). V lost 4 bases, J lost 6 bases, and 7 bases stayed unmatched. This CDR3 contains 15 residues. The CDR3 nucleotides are TGTGCCACCAGCAACCGGGACAGGGGGAGGGATGGCTACACCTTC. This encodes CATSNRDRGRDGYTF. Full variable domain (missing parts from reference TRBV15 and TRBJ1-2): DAMVIQNPRYQVTQFGKPVTLSCSQTLNHNVMYWYQQKSSQAPKLLFHYYDKDFNNEADTPDNFQSRRPNTSFCFLDIRSPGLGDTAMYLCATSNRDRGRDGYTFGSGTRLTVV.

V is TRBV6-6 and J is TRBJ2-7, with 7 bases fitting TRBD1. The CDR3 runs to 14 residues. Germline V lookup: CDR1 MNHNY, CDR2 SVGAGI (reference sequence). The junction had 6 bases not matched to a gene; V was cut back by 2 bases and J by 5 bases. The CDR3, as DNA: TGTGCCAGCAGTTACAGGGGACAGAAGGACGAGCAGTACTTC. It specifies CASSYRGQKDEQYF.

The CDR3 DNA reads as TGTGCCAGCAGTGAACTAAACAGTTTGAGCTCCTACGAGCAGTACTTC. It specifies CASSELNSLSSYEQYF. This sequence joins TRBV2 and TRBJ2-7, with D hard to call. With 2 bases removed from V and 0 bases from J, the gap between germline ends came to 14 bases. Germline V CDR1 and CDR2: SNHLY, FYNNEI. CDR3 length: 16 residues. The whole variable domain, filled in from reference TRBV2 and TRBJ2-7, reads EPEVTQTPSHQVTQMGQEVILRCVPISNHLYFYWYRQILGQKVEFLVSFYNNEISEKSEIFDDQFSVERPDGSNFTLKIRSTKLEDSAMYFCASSELNSLSSYEQYFGPGTRLTVT.

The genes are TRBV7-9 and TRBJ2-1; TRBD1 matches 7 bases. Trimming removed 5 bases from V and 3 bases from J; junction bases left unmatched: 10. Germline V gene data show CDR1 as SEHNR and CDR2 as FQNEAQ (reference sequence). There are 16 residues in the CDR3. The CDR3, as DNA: TGTGCCAGCAGCGCCAAACAGGGGTTGGTCTACAATGAGCAGTTCTTC. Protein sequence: CASSAKQGLVYNEQFF.

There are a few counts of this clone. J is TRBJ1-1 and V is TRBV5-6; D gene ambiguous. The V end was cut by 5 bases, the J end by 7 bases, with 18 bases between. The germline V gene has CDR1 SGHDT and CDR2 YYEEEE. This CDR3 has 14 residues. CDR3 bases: TGTGCCAGCAGTCCCACGTGGGCGCAGATTGAAGCTTTCTTT. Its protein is CASSPTWAQIEAFF.

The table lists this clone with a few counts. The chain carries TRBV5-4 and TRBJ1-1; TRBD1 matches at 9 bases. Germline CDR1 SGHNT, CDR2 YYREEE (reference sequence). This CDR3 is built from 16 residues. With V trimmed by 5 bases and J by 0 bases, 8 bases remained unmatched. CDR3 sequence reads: CASRSGTGIMNTEAFF. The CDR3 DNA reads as TGTGCCAGCAGAAGCGGGACAGGGATTATGAACACTGAAGCTTTCTTT.

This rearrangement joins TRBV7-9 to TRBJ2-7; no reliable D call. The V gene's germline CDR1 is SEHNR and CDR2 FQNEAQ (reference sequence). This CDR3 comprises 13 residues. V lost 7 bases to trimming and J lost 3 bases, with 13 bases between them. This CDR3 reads CASKATADYEQYF. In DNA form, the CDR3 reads TGTGCCAGCAAAGCTACAGCAGACTACGAGCAGTACTTC. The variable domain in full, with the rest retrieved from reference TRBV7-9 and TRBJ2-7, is DTGVSQNPRHKITKRGQNVTFRCDPISEHNRLYWYRQTLGQGPEFLTYFQNEAQLEKSRLLSDRFSAERPKGSFSTLEIQRTEQGDSAMYLCASKATADYEQYFGPGTRLTVT.